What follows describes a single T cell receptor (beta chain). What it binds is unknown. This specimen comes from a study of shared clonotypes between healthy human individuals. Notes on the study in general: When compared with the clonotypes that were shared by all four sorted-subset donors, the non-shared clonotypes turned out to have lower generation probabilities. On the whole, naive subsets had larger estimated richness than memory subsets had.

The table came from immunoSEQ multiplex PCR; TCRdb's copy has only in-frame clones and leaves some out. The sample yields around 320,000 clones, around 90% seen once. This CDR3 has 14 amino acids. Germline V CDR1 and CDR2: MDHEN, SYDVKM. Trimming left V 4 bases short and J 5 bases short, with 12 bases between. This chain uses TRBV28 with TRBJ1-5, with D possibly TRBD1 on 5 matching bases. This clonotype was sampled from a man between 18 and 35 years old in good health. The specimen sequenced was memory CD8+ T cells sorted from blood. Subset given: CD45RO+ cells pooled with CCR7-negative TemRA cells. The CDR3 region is CASSSPGTYQPQHF. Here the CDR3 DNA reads TGTGCCAGCAGTTCCCCCGGGACTTATCAGCCCCAGCATTTT.